These T cell receptor beta chains were read from a single sample in a study of graft-versus-host responses after intestinal transplantation. The assay was immunoSEQ multiplex PCR, and TCRdb's table has in-frame clones only and misses some. The sample includes some 96,000 clones, 80% to 95% of them seen just once. Sample: PBMCs, taken around 450 days after intestinal transplant. These receptor sequences come from a human patient who received an intestinal transplant, so some T cells may come from the graft donor. CDR3s include the opening cysteine and the closing phenylalanine or tryptophan. A D gene is named only where the DNA matches it firmly. Some rows mark clone size as missing; the rest say once, few, many or name a class of expanded clone.

TRBV9	TRBJ1-3	.	.	CASSVEQSGNTIYF	TGTGCCAGCAGCGTAGAGCAATCTGGAAACACCATATATTTT
TRBV10-3	TRBJ1-2	.	.	CAITSYGYGYTF	TGTGCCATCACCTCTTATGGCTATGGCTACACCTTC
TRBV7-6	TRBJ1-1	once	.	CASSLEPNTEAFF	TGTGCCAGCAGCTTAGAGCCAAACACTGAAGCTTTCTTT
TRBV2	TRBJ1-5	.	TRBD1	CASSPNRGGQPQHF	TGTGCCAGCAGTCCTAACAGGGGGGGACAGCCCCAGCATTTT
TRBV6-6	TRBJ2-7	.	.	CASSPQPYEQYF	TGTGCCAGCAGTCCTCAACCCTACGAGCAGTACTTC
TRBV10-3	TRBJ1-2	few	.	CAISGQATYGYTF	TGTGCCATCAGTGGACAGGCGACGTATGGCTACACCTTC
TRBV5-1	TRBJ2-7	.	.	CASSSQNRSYEQYF	TGCGCCAGCAGCTCACAGAACCGCTCCTACGAGCAGTACTTC
TRBV6-1	TRBJ1-1	.	.	CASSEGRRTEAFF	TGTGCCAGCAGTGAGGGGCGTAGGACTGAAGCTTTCTTT
TRBV7-3	TRBJ2-2	once	TRBD1	CASRQGANTGELFF	TGTGCCAGCAGACAGGGGGCGAACACCGGGGAGCTGTTTTTT
TRBV5-4	TRBJ2-3	.	.	CASSSPEGADTQYF	TGTGCCAGCAGCTCCCCGGAGGGTGCAGATACGCAGTATTTT